This entry lists 25 T cell receptor beta chains sequenced from one sample in a study of T cells after posttransplantation cyclophosphamide. Libraries were prepared by immunoSEQ multiplex PCR; TCRdb keeps only in-frame clonotypes and omits some of them. The table lists about 3,500 clones, 95% of them singletons. The sample comprised naive CD8+ T cells sorted from PBMCs. All receptors derive from a woman aged 45-65 years in good health and a related stem cell transplant donor.

The chain joins TRBV19 to TRBJ1-6; a weak D match, TRBD1 (5 bases). Germline-derived CDR1 and CDR2 are LNHDA and SQIVND (reference sequence). Trimming shortened V by 7 bases and J by 5 bases, and 18 bases separated the two germline ends. This CDR3 spans 16 amino acids. CDR3 in amino acids: CASTLTGRADNSPLHF. DNA for the CDR3: TGTGCCAGTACCCTCACCGGCAGGGCGGATAATTCACCCCTCCACTTT. Looking up the rest from reference TRBV19 and TRBJ1-6 gives the full variable domain: DGGITQSPKYLFRKEGQNVTLSCEQNLNHDAMYWYRQDPGQGLRLIYYSQIVNDFQKGDIAEGYSVSREKKESFPLTVTSAQKNPTAFYLCASTLTGRADNSPLHFGNGTRLTVT.

The chain uses TRBV5-6 and TRBJ2-1; D may be TRBD2 (5 bases). The CDR3 spans 12 residues. Germline-derived CDR1 and CDR2 are SGHDT and YYEEEE. V lost 3 bases and J 9 bases, leaving 10 bases between the germline ends. CDR3 protein: CASSSPEAEQFF. CDR3 DNA: TGTGCCAGCAGCTCTCCGGAGGCTGAGCAGTTCTTC.

The chain recombines TRBV5-4 with TRBJ2-7; TRBD1 aligns across 10 bases. J lost 3 bases, V lost 0 bases, and 6 bases had no gene match. Per the germline V gene, CDR1 is SGHNT and CDR2 is YYREEE (reference sequence). This CDR3 spans 16 amino acids. CDR3 sequence (DNA): TGTGCCAGCAGCTTGGATCGCGGGACAGGGGACTACGAGCAGTACTTC. It encodes CASSLDRGTGDYEQYF.

The genes are TRBV28 and TRBJ2-7, with TRBD1 matching 7 bases. CDR1 is MDHEN, CDR2 SYDVKM, per germline. The length of the CDR3 is 13 residues. The junction had 7 bases not matched to a gene; V was cut back by 8 bases and J by 3 bases. The CDR3: CASYDRADYEQYF. The CDR3 DNA follows: TGTGCCAGCTACGACAGGGCCGACTACGAGCAGTACTTC.

The table lists this clone with a count of one. V usage is TRBV5-1 and J usage is TRBJ1-2; TRBD1 agrees at 8 bases. CDR3 size: 15 residues. V gave up 3 bases and J gave up 0 bases; unmatched junction bases: 4. Germline loops: CDR1 SGHRS, CDR2 YFSETQ. CDR3 sequence (DNA): TGCGCCAGCAGCTCGTCAGGGGGCGCTAACTATGGCTACACCTTC. It encodes CASSSSGGANYGYTF.

The V call is TRBV9, the J call TRBJ1-6; a possible D gene is TRBD1 (6 bases). V lost 2 bases, J lost 10 bases, and 16 bases lay in between. The CDR3 has 15 amino acids. CDR1 is SGDLS and CDR2 is YYNGEE in the germline V gene. CDR3 amino acids: CASSVGGRINSPLHF. CDR3 nucleotide sequence: TGTGCCAGCAGCGTCGGGGGGCGTATTAACTCACCCCTCCACTTT.

The V gene is TRBV5-6, the J gene TRBJ2-2, with 8 bases that match TRBD2. J lost 3 bases, V lost 3 bases, and 4 bases had no gene match. The CDR3 sequence is 15 residues long. CDR1 is SGHDT, CDR2 YYEEEE, per germline. CDR3 nucleotide sequence: TGTGCCAGCAGCTCGCTACTAGCGGACACCGGGGAGCTGTTTTTT. Amino acid sequence: CASSSLLADTGELFF.

A few counts support this clone. The chain links TRBV5-4 to TRBJ2-1; D ambiguous. Deletions cut 4 bases from V and 6 bases from J, with 17 bases between. The CDR3 is 15 amino acids. Germline V gene sequence: CDR1 SGHNT, CDR2 YYREEE (reference sequence). CDR3 nucleotide sequence: TGTGCCAGCAGCCCCCGAGAGAACGTTTTCAATGAGCAGTTCTTC. Translation gives CASSPRENVFNEQFF. Variable domain in full (rest from reference TRBV5-4 and TRBJ2-1): ETGVTQSPTHLIKTRGQQVTLRCSSQSGHNTVSWYQQALGQGPQFIFQYYREEENGRGNFPPRFSGLQFPNYSSELNVNALELDDSALYLCASSPRENVFNEQFFGPGTRLTVL.

The chain has TRBV4-1 and TRBJ2-2; D gene unclear. Per germline, CDR1 MGHRA and CDR2 YSYEKL. The CDR3 is made up of 14 amino acids. The ends were cut back, 4 bases at V and 0 bases at J, with 6 bases in the middle. The CDR3 sequence is CASSLGANTGELFF. DNA of the CDR3: TGCGCCAGCAGCCTTGGAGCGAACACCGGGGAGCTGTTTTTT.

The chain links TRBV9 to TRBJ2-2, with 12 bases fitting TRBD2. V shed 2 bases and J 5 bases; nucleotides not matched to a gene: 7. The CDR3 spans 17 residues. Looked up from germline, CDR1 is SGDLS and CDR2 is YYNGEE. CDR3 amino acids: CASSVVSTSGRTGELFF. CDR3 sequence (DNA): TGTGCCAGCAGCGTGGTCTCGACTAGCGGGAGAACCGGGGAGCTGTTTTTT.

The J gene is TRBJ1-6, the V gene TRBV27; 9 nucleotides match TRBD1. J lost 13 bases, V lost 5 bases, and 18 bases had no gene match. Germline values: CDR1 MNHEY, CDR2 SMNVEV (reference sequence). CDR3 length equals 17 residues. DNA for the CDR3: TGTGCCAGCAGTCCTGGGCCGGGACAGGGACCCACAGGTCCCCTCCACTTT. Encoded protein: CASSPGPGQGPTGPLHF.

This chain uses TRBV4-3 with TRBJ1-4; D unclear. Per germline, CDR1 LGHNA and CDR2 YSLEER. The V end lost 2 bases, the J end lost 0 bases, and 19 bases lay between the germline ends. This CDR3 region has 19 residues. CDR3 bases: TGCGCCAGCAGCCAACTAGACCTTCGCGGCGGGGCAACTAATGAAAAACTGTTTTTT. Its translation: CASSQLDLRGGATNEKLFF.

This chain links TRBV28 with TRBJ2-7; a weak D match, TRBD1 (5 bases). CDR3 length: 16 residues. The germline V and J ends were trimmed by 6 bases and 2 bases, with 20 bases remaining between them. Per the germline V gene, CDR1 is MDHEN and CDR2 is SYDVKM. The DNA of the CDR3 is TGTGCCAGCAGCCTTACAACAGGCAACTTACCCTACGAGCAGTACTTC. Its protein is CASSLTTGNLPYEQYF.

This clone has just one count. The chain couples TRBV7-9 to TRBJ2-7; D unresolved. Per the germline V gene, CDR1 is SEHNR and CDR2 is FQNEAQ (reference sequence). The CDR3 is 12 amino acids. Trimming took off 6 bases at V and 2 bases at J, with 8 bases between the two ends. The CDR3 here is CASSFRAYEQYF. CDR3 sequence (DNA): TGTGCCAGCAGTTTCCGGGCCTACGAGCAGTACTTC.

The chain employs TRBV28 and TRBJ1-2; D unclear. CDR1 is MDHEN, CDR2 SYDVKM, per germline. The CDR3 covers 14 residues. Trimming shortened V by 3 bases and J by 2 bases, and 10 bases separated the two germline ends. CDR3 nucleotides: TGTGCCAGCAGTTTGTTGGAGGTGAACTATGGCTACACCTTC. It encodes CASSLLEVNYGYTF.

V and J are TRBV11-2 and TRBJ2-1, with 8 bases aligning to TRBD2. CDR1 and CDR2 (germline): SGHAT, FQNNGV. After removal of 2 bases from V and 6 bases from J, the junction contained 6 bases not matched to a gene. CDR3 length equals 15 residues. The DNA of the CDR3 is TGTGCCAGCAGCTTATGGAGCGGGAGTGGCAATGAGCAGTTCTTC. Its protein product is CASSLWSGSGNEQFF.

The chain employs TRBV7-8 and TRBJ1-5; 8 bases match TRBD1. The CDR3 covers 14 residues. V trimming: 4 bases; J trimming: 5 bases; junction bases outside the gene matches: 4. CDR1 is SGHVS, CDR2 FQNEAQ, per germline. CDR3 residues: CASSWTGSDQPQHF. CDR3 DNA sequence: TGTGCCAGCAGCTGGACAGGGAGCGATCAGCCCCAGCATTTT.

The chain has TRBV14 and TRBJ2-5; possible D gene TRBD2, 7 bases. V was cut by 1 base and J by 5 bases, with 23 bases left in between. Germline values: CDR1 SGHDN, CDR2 FVKESK. The CDR3 sequence is 18 residues long. The CDR3 DNA reads as TGTGCCAGCAGCCAAGCCCCGGGGGGCTTTGACGTGTGGGAGACCCAGTACTTC. The encoded protein is CASSQAPGGFDVWETQYF.

The J gene is TRBJ2-1, the V gene TRBV19; 14 bases are shared with TRBD2. CDR3 size: 15 residues. V shed 3 bases, J shed 7 bases, and the junction held 2 bases outside the gene matches. Germline assignment: CDR1 LNHDA and CDR2 SQIVND (reference sequence). CDR3 nucleotide sequence: TGTGCCAGTAGTATCGGGACTAGCGGGAGAAATGAGCAGTTCTTC. It is translated as CASSIGTSGRNEQFF.

The chain's CDR3 is CASSQTSGNYEQYF. The CDR3 DNA is TGTGCCAGCAGCCAAACTAGCGGGAACTACGAGCAGTACTTC. J is TRBJ2-7 and V is TRBV14, with 10 bases that match TRBD2. CDR1 is SGHDN, CDR2 FVKESK, per germline. The ends lost 2 bases at V and 3 bases at J; junction bases unmatched: 1. The CDR3 totals 14 residues.

This chain uses TRBV27 with TRBJ2-2; 11 bases fit TRBD2. CDR3 length equals 14 residues. V dropped 10 bases and J dropped 2; count of bases not matched to a gene: 3. Germline CDR1 MNHEY, CDR2 SMNVEV (reference sequence). The CDR3 region has the DNA TGTGCCACTAGACTAGCGGGAAACACCGGGGAGCTGTTTTTT. Translation gives CATRLAGNTGELFF.

This clone has just one count. CDR3: CASSLGWGGETQYF. The CDR3 DNA reads as TGTGCCAGCAGCTTGGGTTGGGGGGGGGAGACCCAGTACTTC. This chain links TRBV5-4 with TRBJ2-5; 7 positions match TRBD2. The CDR3 has 14 amino acids. CDR1 and CDR2 from the germline V gene are SGHNT and YYREEE (reference sequence). V lost 0 bases, J lost 5 bases, and 4 bases stayed unmatched.

V is TRBV4-3 and J is TRBJ2-1; 10 bases fit TRBD2. V lost 3 bases, J lost 6 bases, and 8 bases stayed unmatched. The CDR3 consists of 16 residues. Germline CDR1 LGHNA, CDR2 YSLEER. CDR3 region: CASSQDLAGVGNEQFF. As DNA, the CDR3 is TGCGCCAGCAGCCAGGATCTAGCGGGAGTCGGCAATGAGCAGTTCTTC.

The V and J genes are TRBV4-1 and TRBJ1-5; D not resolved. Germline V gene sequence: CDR1 MGHRA, CDR2 YSYEKL. This CDR3 is 17 amino acids long. V was cut by 0 bases and J by 0 bases, with 12 bases left in between. The CDR3 reads CASSQESGWVSNQPQHF. The CDR3 region has the DNA TGCGCCAGCAGCCAAGAGTCCGGGTGGGTTAGCAATCAGCCCCAGCATTTT.

The rearrangement joins TRBV5-6 to TRBJ1-1; possibly TRBD1 for D (6 bases). The CDR3 runs to 16 residues. The germline V and J ends were trimmed by 2 bases and 0 bases, with 14 bases remaining between them. The germline gives CDR1 SGHDT, CDR2 YYEEEE. The CDR3 reads CASSLGTWVLNTEAFF. The CDR3 region has the DNA TGTGCCAGCAGCTTAGGGACATGGGTCTTGAACACTGAAGCTTTCTTT. Full variable domain (outside the CDR3, taken from reference TRBV5-6 and TRBJ1-1): DAGVTQSPTHLIKTRGQQVTLRCSPKSGHDTVSWYQQALGQGPQFIFQYYEEEERQRGNFPDRFSGHQFPNYSSELNVNALLLGDSALYLCASSLGTWVLNTEAFFGQGTRLTVV.